A single sample is the source of the 11 T cell receptor beta chains below, sequenced in a study of blood T cells in healthy people across ages. A second roughly 6 to 11 cycle PCR used barcoded and J-beta primers. From the 5' RACE reads, TCRdb called clonotypes with MiXCR, one entry per CDR3 protein. The sample includes about 810,000 distinct CDR3 sequences, about 36% of them seen just once. The sample taken for sequencing was blood. The source is a man aged 18 to 30 in good health.

There are a few counts of this clonotype. V gene TRBV12-3 or TRBV12-4 combines with J gene TRBJ1-1; D might be TRBD1 (5 bases). The CDR3 is 13 residues long. Deletions cut 9 bases from V and 3 bases from J, with 14 bases between. CDR3 sequence: CASNRGADTEAFF. The CDR3 coding sequence is TGTGCCAGTAATAGGGGCGCGGACACTGAAGCTTTCTTT.

The gene calls are TRBV4-1 and TRBJ1-6, with D perhaps matching TRBD1 (5 bases). In germline, CDR1 is MGHRA, CDR2 YSYEKL. The CDR3 is 14 residues long. V was pared by 4 bases and J by 9 bases, with 13 bases between. As DNA, the CDR3 is TGCGCCAGCAGCCCCCTGGGGGACGGTTCACCCCTCCACTTT. It is translated as CASSPLGDGSPLHF.

The chain couples TRBV6-2 or TRBV6-3 to TRBJ2-1; weak D call: TRBD2 (5 bases). Near its end, the DNA agrees better with TRBJ2-7, so the J call may be wrong. This CDR3 region has 15 residues. From germline, CDR1 is MNHEY and CDR2 SVGEGT. CDR3 protein: CASNRPPSSYNEQYF. CDR3 nucleotide sequence: TGTGCCAGCAACCGACCCCCTAGCTCCTACAATGAGCAGTACTTC.

This chain uses TRBV28 with TRBJ2-5; possibly TRBD1 for D (6 bases). The ends were cut back, 6 bases at V and 2 bases at J, with 16 bases in the middle. Germline-derived CDR1 and CDR2 are MDHEN and SYDVKM. CDR3 length: 15 residues. The CDR3 loop reads CASSDTGQTQETQYF. The CDR3 DNA follows: TGTGCCAGCAGCGATACAGGGCAGACTCAAGAGACCCAGTACTTC.

The V and J genes are TRBV5-1 and TRBJ1-2, with 8 bases that match TRBD1. V shed 5 bases and J 2 bases; nucleotides not matched to a gene: 14. The V gene's germline CDR1 is SGHRS and CDR2 YFSETQ. The CDR3 covers 17 residues. The CDR3 DNA sequence: TGCGCCAGCAGGAGGGGAGGCGGGACAGGTGACAACTATGGCTACACCTTC. This sequence encodes CASRRGGGTGDNYGYTF. Variable domain in full (rest from reference TRBV5-1 and TRBJ1-2): KAGVTQTPRYLIKTRGQQVTLSCSPISGHRSVSWYQQTPGQGLQFLFEYFSETQRNKGNFPGRFSGRQFSNSRSEMNVSTLELGDSALYLCASRRGGGTGDNYGYTFGSGTRLTVV.

There are a few counts of this clonotype. This sequence joins TRBV7-2 and TRBJ2-1; D assignment may be TRBD1 or TRBD2 (5 bases each). The V gene lost 3 bases and the J gene lost 4 bases, with 22 bases spanning the gap. The CDR3 totals 18 residues. The germline gives CDR1 SGHTA, CDR2 FQGNSA. CDR3 amino acids: CASSFDQADKGEYNEQFF. The CDR3 DNA is TGTGCCAGCAGCTTCGACCAAGCGGACAAGGGCGAATACAATGAGCAGTTCTTC.

This clonotype was seen repeatedly, ten times or more. The J gene is TRBJ1-1, the V gene TRBV5-1; a weak D match, TRBD1 (6 bases). CDR1 is SGHRS, CDR2 YFSETQ, per germline. This CDR3 has 15 amino acids. The V end lost 4 bases, the J end lost 1 base, and 14 bases lay between the germline ends. CDR3 DNA: TGCGCCAGCAGCCCCATCGGGGGCACGAACACTGAAGCTTTCTTT. It codes for CASSPIGGTNTEAFF.

This chain connects TRBV20-1 to TRBJ1-5; D unclear. Trimming took off 0 bases at V and 7 bases at J, with 13 bases between the two ends. CDR1 DFQATT and CDR2 SNEGSKA come from the germline V gene (reference sequence). The CDR3 is made up of 14 amino acids. The CDR3 loop is CSARDPRVTQPQHF. For the CDR3, the DNA is TGCAGTGCTAGAGACCCGCGGGTCACGCAGCCCCAGCATTTT.

There are many counts of this clonotype. CDR3 in DNA: TGTGCCAGCAGTTCCATTCAGTACTTC. Amino acid sequence: CASSSIQYF. The V and J genes are TRBV12-3 or TRBV12-4 and TRBJ2-5; no firm D call. The J call may be mistaken, given a closer DNA end match to TRBJ2-4. The CDR3 spans 9 residues.

In the case of this clonotype: Its ends do not fully match the called genes, so a read error is possible. V gene TRBV27 combines with J gene TRBJ2-7, with D possibly called TRBD1 or TRBD2 (6 bases each). The germline V gene encodes CDR1 MNHEY and CDR2 SMNVEV (reference sequence). The CDR3 consists of 14 residues. CDR3 amino acids: CASSSGTRGYEQYF. The CDR3 DNA sequence: TGCGCCAGCAGTTCCGGGACACGGGGGTACGAGCAGTACTTC.

V is TRBV7-3 and J is TRBJ2-3; 8 bases agree with TRBD2. The CDR3 covers 15 residues. Germline V gene sequence: CDR1 SGHTA, CDR2 FQGTGA. V lost 1 base, J lost 8 bases, and 8 bases stayed unmatched. CDR3 amino acids: CASSLNAGGSGTQYF. Here the CDR3 DNA reads TGTGCCAGCAGCTTAAATGCGGGGGGTTCAGGTACGCAGTATTTT.